These 24 T cell receptor beta chains originate from one sample sequenced in a study of blood T cells in healthy people across ages. PCR was performed a second time for 7 to 11 cycles using a sample-barcoded 5' primer and a J-beta primer mix. TCRdb ran MiXCR on the 5' RACE reads and lists one entry per CDR3 protein. The sample lists around 800,000 distinct CDR3 sequences; 60% to 80% were seen once. The sample taken for sequencing was blood. The source of these receptors is a man between 25 and 39 years old in good health.

The chain carries TRBV10-3 and TRBJ2-4; D tentatively fits TRBD1 or TRBD2 (6 bases each). The J call may be mistaken, given a closer DNA end match to TRBJ2-7. The germline V gene has CDR1 ENHRY and CDR2 SYGVKD. The CDR3 sequence is 14 residues long. The CDR3 DNA reads as TGTGCCGCCCAAGGGTCCGGGGGCGACTACGAGCAGTACTTC. It yields the protein CAAQGSGGDYEQYF.

This sequence joins TRBV29-1 and TRBJ1-5; D is undetermined. Germline assignment: CDR1 SQVTM and CDR2 ANQGSEA. V lost 4 bases to trimming and J lost 1 base, with 11 bases between them. The CDR3 spans 14 residues. The CDR3 coding sequence is TGCAGCGTTGGTACGGGGATGAGCAATCAGCCCCAGCATTTT. It specifies CSVGTGMSNQPQHF.

This chain joins TRBV9 and TRBJ2-1, with D maybe TRBD2 (5 bases). CDR3 length: 16 amino acids. Germline lookup yields CDR1 SGDLS and CDR2 YYNGEE. V was pared by 0 bases and J by 2 bases, with 12 bases between. CDR3 sequence (DNA): TGTGCCAGCAGCGTAGAGCCGAGGGCCGCCTACAATGAGCAGTTCTTC. As protein: CASSVEPRAAYNEQFF.

About this clonotype: At one boundary the junction diverges from the germline segment, which might be a read error. V usage is TRBV7-2 and J usage is TRBJ2-7; 8 bases map to TRBD1. The length of the CDR3 is 15 residues. From germline, CDR1 is SGHTA and CDR2 FQGNSA. The CDR3 reads CASSLAVDRDNEQYF. The CDR3 region has the DNA TGTGCCAGCAGCCTAGCAGTGGACAGGGACAATGAGCAGTACTTC. The whole variable domain, filled in from reference TRBV7-2 and TRBJ2-7, reads GAGVSQSPSNKVTEKGKDVELRCDPISGHTALYWYRQSLGQGLEFLIYFQGNSAPDKSGLPSDRFSAERTGGSVSTLTIQRTQQEDSAVYLCASSLAVDRDNEQYFGPGTRLTVT.

The chain couples TRBV4-2 to TRBJ2-5; weak D call: TRBD1 (5 bases). The J call is in doubt because the DNA end fits TRBJ2-7 better. The length of the CDR3 is 15 residues. Looked up from germline, CDR1 is LGHNA and CDR2 is YNFKEQ. CDR3: CASSQDWQGTYEQYF. CDR3 DNA sequence: TGTGCCAGCAGCCAAGATTGGCAGGGTACCTACGAGCAGTACTTC.

The rearrangement joins TRBV15 to TRBJ2-1; 7 bases are shared with TRBD2. The length of the CDR3 is 15 residues. Germline assignment: CDR1 LNHNV and CDR2 YYDKDF (reference sequence). J lost 7 bases, V lost 3 bases, and 9 bases had no gene match. The CDR3 here is CATSRGGGSWNEQFF. The CDR3 DNA follows: TGTGCCACCAGCAGGGGGGGAGGGTCGTGGAATGAGCAGTTCTTC.

J is TRBJ2-4 and V is TRBV15; 9 nucleotides agree with TRBD2. CDR3 length: 15 amino acids. The germline V gene has CDR1 LNHNV and CDR2 YYDKDF (reference sequence). Trimming cost V 5 bases and J 8 bases; bases outside gene matches: 10. In DNA form, the CDR3 reads TGTGCCACCAGCGGGGGGGGACTAGCTGGTCACATTCAGTACTTC. Its translation: CATSGGGLAGHIQYF.

The chain carries TRBV4-2 and TRBJ1-5; D unclear. Germline V lookup: CDR1 LGHNA, CDR2 YNFKEQ. The V end was cut by 4 bases, the J end by 0 bases, with 13 bases between. There are 16 residues in the CDR3. The CDR3 protein is CASSPSGRDSNQPQHF. The DNA of the CDR3 is TGTGCCAGCAGCCCCTCGGGGAGAGATAGCAATCAGCCCCAGCATTTT.

The chain carries TRBV20-1 and TRBJ2-7, with 11 bases aligning to TRBD2. The closer fit of TRBJ2-5 to the DNA end suggests the J call may be wrong. This CDR3 has 15 residues. Germline V gene sequence: CDR1 DFQATT, CDR2 SNEGSKA (reference sequence). The CDR3 DNA is TGCAGTGCGAGGGATGAACTAGCGGGGGTCGAGACCCAGTACTTC. Translation: CSARDELAGVETQYF.

The rearrangement uses TRBV29-1 and TRBJ2-3, with D possibly being TRBD1 (6 bases). Germline CDR1 and CDR2: SQVTM and ANQGSEA. V dropped 0 bases and J dropped 5 bases, with 15 bases sitting between them. There are 15 residues in the CDR3. CDR3 in DNA: TGCAGCGTTGAAGATGTGGTGACAGGACAAGATACGCAGTATTTT. This codes for CSVEDVVTGQDTQYF.

The table lists this clonotype with a count of one. The rearrangement joins TRBV15 to TRBJ1-4, with D perhaps matching TRBD1 (5 bases). The CDR3 covers 16 residues. CDR1 is LNHNV, CDR2 YYDKDF, per germline (reference sequence). V shed 3 bases and J shed 4 bases, with 15 bases lying between them. CDR3: CATSRLRGGVNEKLFF. In DNA, the CDR3 is TGTGCCACCAGCAGGCTCCGTGGGGGGGTTAATGAAAAACTGTTTTTT.

This clonotype was observed a single time. The V call is TRBV12-3 or TRBV12-4, the J call TRBJ1-2; D might be TRBD1 (6 bases). Trimming pared 5 bases from V and 4 bases from J, leaving 14 bases between. This CDR3 is 14 amino acids long. The CDR3 spells CASSRRGQSYGYTF. DNA of the CDR3: TGTGCCAGCAGTCGGAGAGGACAGTCCTATGGCTACACCTTC.

This clonotype was counted only a few times. This chain uses TRBV6-5 with TRBJ2-4, with D possibly TRBD2 on 6 matching bases. Gene TRBJ2-5 matches the end of the DNA better, so the J call may be wrong. The germline gives CDR1 MNHEY, CDR2 SVGAGI. This CDR3 has 16 residues. The CDR3 sequence is CASSYSGNRRGETQYF. The CDR3 nucleotides are TGTGCCAGCAGTTACTCTGGCAACAGGCGGGGAGAGACCCAGTACTTC.

The chain employs TRBV6-6 and TRBJ2-4, with TRBD1 matching 7 bases. The tail of the sequence fits TRBJ2-7 better, so the J call may be wrong. The CDR3 length is 16 residues. Per germline, CDR1 MNHNY and CDR2 SVGAGI (reference sequence). CDR3 in amino acids: CASSYAPDRDTHEQYF. CDR3 coding DNA: TGTGCCAGCAGTTACGCCCCCGACAGGGACACCCACGAGCAGTACTTC.

This clonotype was recorded only once. The J gene is TRBJ1-6, the V gene TRBV4-3; weak D call: TRBD1 (6 bases). This CDR3 has 14 residues. Per germline, CDR1 LGHNA and CDR2 YSLEER. The ends were cut back, 7 bases at V and 7 bases at J, with 14 bases in the middle. The CDR3 DNA sequence: TGCGCCAGCAAGGCGGGGGGGCCAAATTCACCCCTCCACTTT. It translates to CASKAGGPNSPLHF.

The chain recombines TRBV4-2 with TRBJ1-6; tentatively, D is TRBD1 (6 bases). The germline gives CDR1 LGHNA, CDR2 YNFKEQ. The CDR3 is 17 amino acids. Deletions cut 0 bases from V and 10 bases from J, with 19 bases between. The DNA for the CDR3 is TGTGCCAGCAGCCAAGATACAGTGGGACATCTTGGATCACCCCTCCACTTT. Amino acid sequence: CASSQDTVGHLGSPLHF.

This chain uses TRBV27 with TRBJ1-2, with 10 bases aligning to TRBD1. The CDR3 extends over 14 amino acids. V was clipped by 4 bases and J by 6 bases; unmatched bases: 5. CDR1 and CDR2 (germline): MNHEY, SMNVEV (reference sequence). The CDR3 loop reads CASSYDRGRDGYTF. CDR3 DNA sequence: TGTGCCAGCAGTTACGACAGGGGGCGCGATGGCTACACCTTC.

Points on this clonotype: At one end, the junction sequence differs from germline, possibly due to a read error. The V gene is TRBV7-2, the J gene TRBJ2-4, with D uncertain. This CDR3 spans 16 amino acids. From germline, CDR1 is SGHTA and CDR2 FQGNSA. In DNA form, the CDR3 reads TGTGCCAGCAGCTTAGAGGGCAGGAATCCCAAAAACATTCGGTACTTC. Its protein is CASSLEGRNPKNIRYF.

The chain joins TRBV5-8 to TRBJ2-1, with 7 bases fitting TRBD2. This CDR3 region has 15 residues. J was trimmed by 5 bases and V by 10 bases; bases with no gene match: 15. Looked up from germline, CDR1 is SGHTS and CDR2 is YDEGEE. The CDR3 DNA follows: TGTGCCTGCCGAGATTGGCGGGGGAGGGACAATGAGCAGTTCTTC. Protein product: CACRDWRGRDNEQFF.

The chain is built from TRBV7-9 and TRBJ2-2; TRBD2 might be the D (6 bases). CDR1 is SEHNR, CDR2 FQNEAQ, per germline (reference sequence). The CDR3 length is 16 residues. V was pared by 1 base and J by 1 base, with 10 bases between. CDR3 sequence: CASSLDRGENTGELFF. In nucleotides, the CDR3 is TGTGCCAGCAGCTTAGACCGCGGGGAGAACACCGGGGAGCTGTTTTTT.

The chain recombines TRBV9 with TRBJ1-6; the D gene is possibly TRBD1 (5 bases). Germline V gene data show CDR1 as SGDLS and CDR2 as YYNGEE. The length of the CDR3 is 14 residues. V lost 3 bases and J lost 7, with 11 bases in between. The CDR3 DNA is TGTGCCAGCAGCGGAGGGACGGCAAATTCACCCCTCCACTTT. It specifies CASSGGTANSPLHF.

The chain has TRBV12-3 or TRBV12-4 and TRBJ1-5, with a weak D call TRBD1 (5 bases). This CDR3 has 15 residues. V lost 3 bases and J lost 6, with 15 bases in between. The CDR3: CASSFGRARSQPQHF. In nucleotides, the CDR3 is TGTGCCAGCAGTTTCGGCAGGGCGAGAAGTCAGCCCCAGCATTTT.

The rearrangement uses TRBV20-1 and TRBJ2-1; D may be TRBD2 (5 bases). The CDR3 covers 14 residues. Deletions cut 6 bases from V and 9 bases from J, with 21 bases between. From germline, CDR1 is DFQATT and CDR2 SNEGSKA (reference sequence). CDR3 residues: CSAARGPGRAEQFF. The CDR3 DNA is TGCAGTGCAGCCCGAGGGCCAGGACGGGCTGAGCAGTTCTTC.

J is TRBJ1-4 and V is TRBV7-8; no firm D call. The V end was cut by 4 bases, the J end by 5 bases, with 14 bases between. The CDR3 runs 15 residues. Germline CDR1 is SGHVS and CDR2 is FQNEAQ. CDR3 residues: CASSSRPSLNEKLFF. The CDR3 region has the DNA TGTGCCAGCAGCTCAAGACCGTCCCTGAATGAAAAACTGTTTTTT.